This T cell receptor (beta chain) emerged from a study of cytomegalovirus exposure and HLA in healthy donors. CDR3 size: 15 residues. The primer mix had 60 Vbeta and 13 Jbeta primers. Only in-frame clones appear in the TCRdb table, and some are missing; sequencing was by immunoSEQ multiplex PCR. Among around 160,000 clones, around 75% were seen once, and the ten largest hold 1.5% to 2%. Sequences were obtained from PBMCs. This clonotype was obtained from a woman aged 18-35 years in good health and CMV-seronegative. The chain recombines TRBV12-2 with TRBJ2-1; the table assigns TRBD2, which was not confirmed against the DNA. TRBV12-2 constitutes a pseudogene. CDR3 in amino acids: CASRSRWGGNNEQFF. As DNA, the CDR3 is TGTGCAAGTCGCTCCCGCTGGGGCGGGAACAATGAGCAGTTCTTC.